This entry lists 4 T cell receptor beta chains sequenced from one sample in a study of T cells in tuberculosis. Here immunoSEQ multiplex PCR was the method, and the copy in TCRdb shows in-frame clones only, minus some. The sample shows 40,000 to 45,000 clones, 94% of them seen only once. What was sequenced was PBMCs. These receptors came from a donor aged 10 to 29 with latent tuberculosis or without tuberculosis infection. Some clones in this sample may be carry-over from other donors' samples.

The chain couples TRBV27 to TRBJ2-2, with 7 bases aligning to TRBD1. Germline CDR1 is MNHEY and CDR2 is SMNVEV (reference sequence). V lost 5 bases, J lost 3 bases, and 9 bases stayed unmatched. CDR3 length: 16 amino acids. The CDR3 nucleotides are TGTGCCAGCAGTACCGGGACAGCCACATACACCGGGGAGCTGTTTTTT. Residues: CASSTGTATYTGELFF.

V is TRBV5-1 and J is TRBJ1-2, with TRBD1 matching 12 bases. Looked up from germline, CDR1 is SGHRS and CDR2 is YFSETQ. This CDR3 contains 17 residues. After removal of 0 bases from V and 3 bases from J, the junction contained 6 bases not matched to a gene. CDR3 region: CASSLARDRGLDYGYTF. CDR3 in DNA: TGCGCCAGCAGCTTGGCAAGGGACAGGGGGCTCGACTATGGCTACACCTTC.

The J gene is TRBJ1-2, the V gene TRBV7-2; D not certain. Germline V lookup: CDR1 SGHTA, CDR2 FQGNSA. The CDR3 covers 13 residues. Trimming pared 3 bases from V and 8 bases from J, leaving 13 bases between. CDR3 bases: TGTGCCAGCAGCTTTCGTGGTTCGGAGGGCTACACCTTC. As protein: CASSFRGSEGYTF.

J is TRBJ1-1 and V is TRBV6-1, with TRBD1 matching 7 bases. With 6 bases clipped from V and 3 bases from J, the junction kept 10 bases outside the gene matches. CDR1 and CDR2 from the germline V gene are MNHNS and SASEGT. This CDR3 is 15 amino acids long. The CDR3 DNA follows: TGTGCCAGCAGAGGGGGCGTAAATTCGGACACTGAAGCTTTCTTT. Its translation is CASRGGVNSDTEAFF.